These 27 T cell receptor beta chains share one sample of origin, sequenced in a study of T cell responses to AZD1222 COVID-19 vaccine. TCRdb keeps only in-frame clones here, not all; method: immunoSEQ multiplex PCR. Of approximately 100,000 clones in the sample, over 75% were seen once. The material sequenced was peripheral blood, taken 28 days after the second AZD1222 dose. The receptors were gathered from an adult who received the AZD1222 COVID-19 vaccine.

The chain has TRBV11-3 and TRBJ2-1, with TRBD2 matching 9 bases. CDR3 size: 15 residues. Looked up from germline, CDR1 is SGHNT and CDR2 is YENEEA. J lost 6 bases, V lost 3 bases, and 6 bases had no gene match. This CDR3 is CASSFSGSFGNEQFF. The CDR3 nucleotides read TGTGCCAGCAGCTTTAGCGGGAGTTTTGGCAATGAGCAGTTCTTC. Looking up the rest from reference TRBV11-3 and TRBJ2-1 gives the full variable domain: EAGVVQSPRYKIIEKKQPVAFWCNPISGHNTLYWYLQNLGQGPELLIRYENEEAVDDSQLPKDRFSAERLKGVDSTLKIQPAELGDSAVYLCASSFSGSFGNEQFFGPGTRLTVL.

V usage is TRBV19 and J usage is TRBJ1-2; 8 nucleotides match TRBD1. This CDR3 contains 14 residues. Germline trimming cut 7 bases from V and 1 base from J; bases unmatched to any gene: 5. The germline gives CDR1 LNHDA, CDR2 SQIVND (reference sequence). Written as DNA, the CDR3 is TGTGCCAGTATTGGGACAGGTTATAACTATGGCTACACCTTC. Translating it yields CASIGTGYNYGYTF.

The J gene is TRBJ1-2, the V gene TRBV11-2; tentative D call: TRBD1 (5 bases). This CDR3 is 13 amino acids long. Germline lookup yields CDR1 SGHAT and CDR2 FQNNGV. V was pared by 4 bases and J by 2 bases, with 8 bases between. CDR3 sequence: CASSSGFNYGYTF. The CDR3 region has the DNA TGTGCCAGCAGCTCAGGGTTCAACTATGGCTACACCTTC.

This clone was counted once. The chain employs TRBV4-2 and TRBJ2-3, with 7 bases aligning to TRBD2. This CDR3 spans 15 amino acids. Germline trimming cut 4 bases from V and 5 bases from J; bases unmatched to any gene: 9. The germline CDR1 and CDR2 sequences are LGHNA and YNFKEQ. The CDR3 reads CASSLLGRGEDTQYF. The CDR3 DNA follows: TGTGCCAGCAGCCTATTGGGCCGGGGGGAAGATACGCAGTATTTT.

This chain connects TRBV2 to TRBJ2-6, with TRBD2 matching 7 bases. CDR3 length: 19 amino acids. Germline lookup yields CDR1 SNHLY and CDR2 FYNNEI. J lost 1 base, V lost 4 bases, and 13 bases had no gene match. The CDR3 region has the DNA TGTGCCAGCAGTGCGCGGGGGAGGGGTTTCCCTTCTGGGGCCAACGTCCTGACTTTC. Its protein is CASSARGRGFPSGANVLTF.

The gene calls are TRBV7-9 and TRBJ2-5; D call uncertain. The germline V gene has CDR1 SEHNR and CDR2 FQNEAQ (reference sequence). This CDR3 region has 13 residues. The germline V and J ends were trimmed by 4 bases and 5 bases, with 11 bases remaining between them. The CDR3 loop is CASSYRSRETQYF. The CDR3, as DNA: TGTGCCAGCAGCTACCGGAGCAGGGAGACCCAGTACTTC. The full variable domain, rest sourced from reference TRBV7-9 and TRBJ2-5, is DTGVSQNPRHKITKRGQNVTFRCDPISEHNRLYWYRQTLGQGPEFLTYFQNEAQLEKSRLLSDRFSAERPKGSFSTLEIQRTEQGDSAMYLCASSYRSRETQYFGPGTRLLVL.

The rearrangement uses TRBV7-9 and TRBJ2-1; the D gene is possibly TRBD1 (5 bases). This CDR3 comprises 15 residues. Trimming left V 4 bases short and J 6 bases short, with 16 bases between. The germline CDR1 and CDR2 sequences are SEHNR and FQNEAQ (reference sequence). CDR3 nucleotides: TGTGCCAGCAGCTCCCTTGGACACGCTCCCAATGAGCAGTTCTTC. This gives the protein CASSSLGHAPNEQFF. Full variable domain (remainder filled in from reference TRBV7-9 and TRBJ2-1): DTGVSQNPRHKITKRGQNVTFRCDPISEHNRLYWYRQTLGQGPEFLTYFQNEAQLEKSRLLSDRFSAERPKGSFSTLEIQRTEQGDSAMYLCASSSLGHAPNEQFFGPGTRLTVL.

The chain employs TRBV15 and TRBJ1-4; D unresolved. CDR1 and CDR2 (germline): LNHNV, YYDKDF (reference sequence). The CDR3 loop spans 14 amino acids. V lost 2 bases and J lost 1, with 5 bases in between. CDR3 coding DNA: TGTGCCACCAGCAGACGGGTAACTAATGAAAAACTGTTTTTT. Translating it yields CATSRRVTNEKLFF.

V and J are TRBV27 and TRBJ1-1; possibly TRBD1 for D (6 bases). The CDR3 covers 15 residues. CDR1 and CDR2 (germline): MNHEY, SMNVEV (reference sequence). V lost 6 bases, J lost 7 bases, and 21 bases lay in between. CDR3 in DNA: TGTGCCAGCAGAGCGGGGGCATTGGGTCTACGTGAAGCTTTCTTT. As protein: CASRAGALGLREAFF.

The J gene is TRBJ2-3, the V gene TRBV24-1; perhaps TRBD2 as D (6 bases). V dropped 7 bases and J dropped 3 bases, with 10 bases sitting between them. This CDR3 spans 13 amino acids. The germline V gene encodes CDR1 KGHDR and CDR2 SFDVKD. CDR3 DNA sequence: TGTGCCACCAGGGAGGGTGGAACAGATACGCAGTATTTT. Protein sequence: CATREGGTDTQYF.

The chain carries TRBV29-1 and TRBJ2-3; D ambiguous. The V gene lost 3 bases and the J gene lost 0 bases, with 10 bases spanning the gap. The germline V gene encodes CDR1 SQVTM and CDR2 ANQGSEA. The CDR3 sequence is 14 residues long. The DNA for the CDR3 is TGCAGCGTTGAGGGAAATCCTAGCACAGATACGCAGTATTTT. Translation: CSVEGNPSTDTQYF.

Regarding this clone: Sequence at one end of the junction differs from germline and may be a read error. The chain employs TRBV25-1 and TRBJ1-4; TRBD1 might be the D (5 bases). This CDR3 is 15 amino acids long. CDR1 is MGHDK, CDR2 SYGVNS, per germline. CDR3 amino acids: CASSEWLGTIEKLFF. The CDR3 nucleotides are TGTGCCAGCAGTGAATGGCTCGGGACTATTGAAAAACTGTTTTTT.

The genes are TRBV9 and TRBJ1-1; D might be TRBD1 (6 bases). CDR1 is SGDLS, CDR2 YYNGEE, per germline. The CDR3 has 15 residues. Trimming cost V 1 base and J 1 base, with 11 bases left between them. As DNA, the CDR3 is TGTGCCAGCAGCGTATTGCCAGGGGCGAACACTGAAGCTTTCTTT. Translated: CASSVLPGANTEAFF.

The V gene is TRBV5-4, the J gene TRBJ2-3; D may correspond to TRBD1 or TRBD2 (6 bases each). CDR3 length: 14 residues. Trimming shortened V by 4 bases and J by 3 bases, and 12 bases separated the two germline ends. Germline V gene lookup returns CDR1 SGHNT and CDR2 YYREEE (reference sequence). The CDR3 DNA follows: TGTGCCAGCAGCCCGGGGGCAGTAACAGATACGCAGTATTTT. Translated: CASSPGAVTDTQYF.

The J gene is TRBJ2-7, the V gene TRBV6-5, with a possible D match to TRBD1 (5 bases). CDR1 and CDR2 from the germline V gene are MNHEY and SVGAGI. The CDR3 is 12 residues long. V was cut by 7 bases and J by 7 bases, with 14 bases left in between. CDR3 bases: TGTGCCAGCACCATTATCCAGGGAGAGCAGTACTTC. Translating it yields CASTIIQGEQYF.

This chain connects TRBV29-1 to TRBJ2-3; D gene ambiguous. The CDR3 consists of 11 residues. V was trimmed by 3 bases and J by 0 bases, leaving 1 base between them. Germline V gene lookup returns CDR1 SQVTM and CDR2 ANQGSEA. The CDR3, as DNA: TGCAGCGTTGACAGCACAGATACGCAGTATTTT. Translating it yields CSVDSTDTQYF.

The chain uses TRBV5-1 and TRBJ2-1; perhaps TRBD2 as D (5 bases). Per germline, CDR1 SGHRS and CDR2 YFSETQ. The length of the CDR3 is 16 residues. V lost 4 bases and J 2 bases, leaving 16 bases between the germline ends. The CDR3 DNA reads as TGCGCCAGCAGCCCCCGGACTGGAGCCACCTACAATGAGCAGTTCTTC. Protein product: CASSPRTGATYNEQFF.

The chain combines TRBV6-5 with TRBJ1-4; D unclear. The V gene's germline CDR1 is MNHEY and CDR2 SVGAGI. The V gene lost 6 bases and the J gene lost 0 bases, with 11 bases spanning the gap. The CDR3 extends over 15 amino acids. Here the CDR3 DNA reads TGTGCCAGCAGGACGCCAGGAGCAACTAATGAAAAACTGTTTTTT. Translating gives CASRTPGATNEKLFF.

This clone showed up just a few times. The CDR3 region is CASSQRLLAIHEQYF. In DNA form, the CDR3 reads TGTGCCAGCAGCCAGCGCCTCCTAGCGATCCACGAGCAGTACTTC. The V call is TRBV11-2, the J call TRBJ2-7; possibly TRBD2 for D (6 bases). In germline, CDR1 is SGHAT, CDR2 FQNNGV. The V end lost 5 bases, the J end lost 5 bases, and 19 bases lay between the germline ends. The CDR3 runs to 15 residues.

The CDR3 sequence: CASSQATLGKLFF. CDR3 sequence (DNA): TGTGCCAGCAGCCAGGCGACCTTGGGGAAACTGTTTTTT. This chain joins TRBV6-2 or TRBV6-3 and TRBJ1-4; D unresolved. Germline CDR1 and CDR2: MNHEY and SVGEGT. CDR3 length: 13 amino acids. The V gene lost 6 bases and the J gene lost 11 bases, with 16 bases spanning the gap.

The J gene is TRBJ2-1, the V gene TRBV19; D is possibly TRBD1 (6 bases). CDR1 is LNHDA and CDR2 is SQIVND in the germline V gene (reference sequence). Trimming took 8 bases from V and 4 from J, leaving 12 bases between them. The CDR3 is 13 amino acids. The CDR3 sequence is CASGSDSYNEQFF. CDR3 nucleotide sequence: TGTGCCAGTGGGTCGGACAGTTACAATGAGCAGTTCTTC.

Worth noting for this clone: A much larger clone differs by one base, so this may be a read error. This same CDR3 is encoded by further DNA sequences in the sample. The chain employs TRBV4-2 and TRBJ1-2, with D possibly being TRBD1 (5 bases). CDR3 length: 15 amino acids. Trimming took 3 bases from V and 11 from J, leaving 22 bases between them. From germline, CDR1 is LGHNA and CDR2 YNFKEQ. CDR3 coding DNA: TGTGCCAGCAGCCAGGCCCGGGACCCTCAAGGGCTTTACACCTTC. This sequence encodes CASSQARDPQGLYTF.

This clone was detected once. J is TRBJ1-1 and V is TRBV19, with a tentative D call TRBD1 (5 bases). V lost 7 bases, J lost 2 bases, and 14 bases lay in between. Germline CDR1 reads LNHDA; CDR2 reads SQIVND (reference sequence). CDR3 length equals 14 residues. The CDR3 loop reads CASTTGEDNTEAFF. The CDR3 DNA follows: TGTGCCAGTACCACGGGGGAAGACAACACTGAAGCTTTCTTT.

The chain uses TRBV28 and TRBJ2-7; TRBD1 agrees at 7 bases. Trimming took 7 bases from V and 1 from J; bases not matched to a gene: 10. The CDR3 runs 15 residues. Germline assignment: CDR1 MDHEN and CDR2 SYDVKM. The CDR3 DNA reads TGTGCCAGCATCGCGTCTAAGGGGGCTTCCTACGAGCAGTACTTC. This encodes CASIASKGASYEQYF.

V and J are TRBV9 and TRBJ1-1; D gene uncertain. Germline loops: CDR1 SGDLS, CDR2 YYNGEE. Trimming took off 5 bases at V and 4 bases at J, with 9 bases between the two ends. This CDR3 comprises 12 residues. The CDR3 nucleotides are TGTGCCAGCAGGGGAGAAAGCACTGAAGCTTTCTTT. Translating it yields CASRGESTEAFF.

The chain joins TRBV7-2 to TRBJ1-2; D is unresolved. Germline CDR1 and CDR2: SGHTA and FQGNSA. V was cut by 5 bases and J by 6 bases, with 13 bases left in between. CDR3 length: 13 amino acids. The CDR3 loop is CASSPGPRDGYTF. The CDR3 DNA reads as TGTGCCAGCAGCCCCGGGCCAAGGGATGGCTACACCTTC.

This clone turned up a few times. The chain's CDR3 is CASSHIGTGVGGSYEQYF. The CDR3 DNA follows: TGTGCCAGCAGTCACATTGGGACAGGGGTTGGTGGTTCCTACGAGCAGTACTTC. This rearrangement joins TRBV2 to TRBJ2-7; 10 bases fit TRBD1. Germline CDR1 and CDR2: SNHLY and FYNNEI. The junction had 14 bases not matched to a gene; V was cut back by 5 bases and J by 1 base. CDR3 length equals 18 residues.